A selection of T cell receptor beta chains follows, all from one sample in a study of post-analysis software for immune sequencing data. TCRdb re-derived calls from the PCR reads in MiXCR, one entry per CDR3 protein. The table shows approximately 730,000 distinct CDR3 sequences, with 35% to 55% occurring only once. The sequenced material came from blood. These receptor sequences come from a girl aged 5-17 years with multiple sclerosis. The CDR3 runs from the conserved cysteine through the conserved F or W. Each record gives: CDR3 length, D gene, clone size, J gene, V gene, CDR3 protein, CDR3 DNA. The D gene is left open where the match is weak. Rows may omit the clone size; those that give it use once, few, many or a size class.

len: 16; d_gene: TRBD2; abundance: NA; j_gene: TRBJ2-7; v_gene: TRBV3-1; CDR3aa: CASSQDSSGDSYEQYF; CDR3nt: TGTGCCAGCAGCCAAGACTCTAGCGGGGACTCCTACGAGCAGTACTTC
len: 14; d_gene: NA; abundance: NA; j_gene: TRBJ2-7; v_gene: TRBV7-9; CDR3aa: CASIGPTPGDEQYF; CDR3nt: TGTGCCAGCATCGGACCAACACCCGGCGACGAGCAGTACTTC
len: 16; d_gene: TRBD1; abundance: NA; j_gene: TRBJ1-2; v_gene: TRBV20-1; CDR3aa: CSARDYKVTGGSGYTF; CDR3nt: TGCAGTGCTAGAGATTATAAAGTAACAGGGGGCTCTGGCTACACCTTC
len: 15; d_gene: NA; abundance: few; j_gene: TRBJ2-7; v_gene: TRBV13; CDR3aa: CASSLTWERAYEQYF; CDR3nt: TGTGCCAGCAGCCTCACCTGGGAGAGGGCCTACGAGCAGTACTTC
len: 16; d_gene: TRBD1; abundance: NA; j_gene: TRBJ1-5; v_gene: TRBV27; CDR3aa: CASSPSTGEANQPQHF; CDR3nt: TGTGCCAGCAGTCCATCGACAGGGGAGGCAAATCAGCCCCAGCATTTT
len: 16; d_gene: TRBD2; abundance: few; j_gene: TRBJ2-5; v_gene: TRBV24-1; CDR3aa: CATSDFPAGERETQYF; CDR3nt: TGTGCCACCAGTGATTTCCCAGCGGGAGAGAGGGAGACCCAGTACTTC
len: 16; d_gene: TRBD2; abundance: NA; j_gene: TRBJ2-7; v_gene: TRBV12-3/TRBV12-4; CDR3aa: CASTLDSSGMGDEQYF; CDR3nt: TGTGCCAGCACCTTGGACTCTAGCGGGATGGGCGACGAGCAGTACTTC
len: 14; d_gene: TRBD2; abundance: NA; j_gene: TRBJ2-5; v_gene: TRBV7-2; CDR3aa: CASSLAGRAEEQYF; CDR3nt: TGTGCCAGCAGCTTAGCCGGGAGGGCGGAGGAGCAGTACTTC
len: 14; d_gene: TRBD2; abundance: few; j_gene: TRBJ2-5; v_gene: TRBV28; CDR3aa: CASSRPGGRETQYF; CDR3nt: TGTGCCAGCAGTAGGCCGGGGGGTCGAGAGACCCAGTACTTC
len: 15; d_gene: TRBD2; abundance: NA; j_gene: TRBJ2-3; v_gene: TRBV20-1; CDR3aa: CSARVPAGVAGTQYF; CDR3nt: TGCAGTGCTAGAGTACCAGCGGGAGTCGCGGGTACGCAGTATTTT
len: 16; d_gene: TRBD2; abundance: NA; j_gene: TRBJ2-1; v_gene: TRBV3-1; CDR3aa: CASRTSGRGSYNEQFF; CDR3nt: TGTGCCAGCAGAACTAGCGGGAGGGGCTCCTACAATGAGCAGTTCTTC
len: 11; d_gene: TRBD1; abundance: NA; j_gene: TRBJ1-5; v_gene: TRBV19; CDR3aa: CASSPGGPQHF; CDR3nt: TGTGCCAGTAGTCCAGGGGGGCCCCAGCATTTT
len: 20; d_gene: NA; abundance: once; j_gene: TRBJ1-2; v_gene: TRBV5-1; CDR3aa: CASSLPPATSKGGGNYGYTF; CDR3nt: TGCGCCAGCAGCTTGCCACCGGCGACTTCCAAGGGGGGTGGCAACTATGGCTACACCTTC
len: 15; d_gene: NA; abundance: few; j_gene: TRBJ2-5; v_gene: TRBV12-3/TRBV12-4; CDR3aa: CASSFVGGPPETQYF; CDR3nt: TGTGCCAGCAGTTTCGTGGGAGGTCCCCCAGAGACCCAGTACTTC
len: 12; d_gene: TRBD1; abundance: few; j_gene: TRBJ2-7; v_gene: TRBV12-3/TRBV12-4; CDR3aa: CASRDRSGEQYF; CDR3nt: TGTGCCAGCCGGGACAGAAGTGGCGAGCAGTACTTC
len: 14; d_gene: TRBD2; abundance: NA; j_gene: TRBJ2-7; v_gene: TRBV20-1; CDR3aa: CSAISGMSSYEQYF; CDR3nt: TGCAGTGCGATTAGCGGGATGAGCTCCTACGAGCAGTACTTC
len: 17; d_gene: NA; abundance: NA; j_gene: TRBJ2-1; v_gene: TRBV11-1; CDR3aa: CASSLGDLRRDDNEQFF; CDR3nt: TGTGCCAGCAGCTTAGGCGACCTCCGGAGGGACGACAATGAGCAGTTCTTC
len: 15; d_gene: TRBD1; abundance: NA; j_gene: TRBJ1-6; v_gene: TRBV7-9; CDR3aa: CASSSNRDRNSPPHF; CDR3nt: TGTGCCAGCAGCTCCAATCGGGACAGAAATTCACCCCCCCACTTT
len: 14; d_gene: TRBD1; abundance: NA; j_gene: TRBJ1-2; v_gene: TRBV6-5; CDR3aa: CASSYAGQGYGYTF; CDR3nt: TGTGCCAGCAGTTACGCGGGACAGGGCTATGGCTACACCTTC
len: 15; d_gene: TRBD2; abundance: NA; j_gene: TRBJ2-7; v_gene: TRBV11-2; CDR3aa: CASSPGLAGRNEQYF; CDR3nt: TGTGCCAGCAGCCCCGGACTAGCGGGACGCAACGAGCAGTACTTC
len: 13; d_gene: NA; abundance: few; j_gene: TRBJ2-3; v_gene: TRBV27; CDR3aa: CASRWVSTDTQYF; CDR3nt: TGTGCCAGCCGTTGGGTGTCCACAGATACGCAGTATTTT
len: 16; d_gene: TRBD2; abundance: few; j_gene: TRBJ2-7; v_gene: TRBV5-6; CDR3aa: CASCSWGEGLGYEQYF; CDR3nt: TGTGCCAGCTGTTCCTGGGGGGAGGGCCTTGGCTACGAGCAGTACTTC
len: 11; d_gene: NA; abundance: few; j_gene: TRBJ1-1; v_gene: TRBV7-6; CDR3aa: CASSSQGEAFF; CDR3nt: TGTGCCAGCAGCTCACAGGGTGAAGCTTTCTTT
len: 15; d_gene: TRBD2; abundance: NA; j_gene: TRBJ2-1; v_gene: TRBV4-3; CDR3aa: CASSQRGSGRAEQFF; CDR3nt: TGCGCCAGCAGCCAACGTGGTAGCGGGAGAGCTGAGCAGTTCTTC
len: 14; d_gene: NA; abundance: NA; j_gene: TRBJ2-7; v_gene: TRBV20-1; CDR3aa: CSATSGLAVYEQYF; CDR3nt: TGCAGTGCTACGAGCGGTCTAGCTGTCTACGAGCAGTACTTC
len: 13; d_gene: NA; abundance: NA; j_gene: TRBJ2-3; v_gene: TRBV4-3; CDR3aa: CASSRGRTDMQYF; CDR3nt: TGCGCCAGCAGCCGTGGTCGGACAGATATGCAGTATTTT
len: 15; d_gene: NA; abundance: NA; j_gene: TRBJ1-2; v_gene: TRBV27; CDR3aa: CASSLVGRLSYGYTF; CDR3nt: TGTGCCAGCAGTTTAGTTGGCAGACTTTCCTATGGCTACACCTTC
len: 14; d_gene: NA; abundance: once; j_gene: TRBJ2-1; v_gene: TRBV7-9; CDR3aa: CASGRGSSYNEQFF; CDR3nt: TGTGCCAGCGGTCGGGGGAGCTCCTACAATGAGCAGTTCTTC
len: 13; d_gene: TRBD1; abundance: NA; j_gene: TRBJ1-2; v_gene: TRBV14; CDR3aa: CASSQKQGYGYTF; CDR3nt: TGTGCCAGCAGCCAGAAACAGGGGTATGGCTACACCTTC
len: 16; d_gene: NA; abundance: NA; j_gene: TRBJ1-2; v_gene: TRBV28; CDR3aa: CASSLPGRGASYGYTF; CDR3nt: TGTGCCAGCAGTTTACCCGGACGGGGAGCGAGCTATGGCTACACCTTC
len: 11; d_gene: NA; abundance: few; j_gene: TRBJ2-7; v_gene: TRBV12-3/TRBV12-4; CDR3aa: CASKARYEQYF; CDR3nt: TGTGCCAGCAAAGCTAGATACGAGCAGTACTTC
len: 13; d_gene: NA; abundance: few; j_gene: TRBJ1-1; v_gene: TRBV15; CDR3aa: CATSGRLNTEAFF; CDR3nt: TGTGCCACCAGCGGACGCTTGAACACTGAAGCTTTCTTT
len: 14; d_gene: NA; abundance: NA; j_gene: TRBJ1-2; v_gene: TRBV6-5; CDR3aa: CASRYSISVKGYTF; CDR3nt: TGTGCCAGCAGGTACTCGATTTCAGTGAAAGGCTACACCTTC
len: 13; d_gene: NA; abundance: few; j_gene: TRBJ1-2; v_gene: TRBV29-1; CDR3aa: CSVDGGQNYGYTF; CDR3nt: TGCAGCGTTGACGGGGGACAAAACTATGGCTACACCTTC
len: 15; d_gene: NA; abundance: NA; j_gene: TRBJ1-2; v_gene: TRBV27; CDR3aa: CASSSSPWGNYGYTF; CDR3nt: TGTGCCAGCAGTTCGTCCCCGTGGGGGAACTATGGCTACACCTTC
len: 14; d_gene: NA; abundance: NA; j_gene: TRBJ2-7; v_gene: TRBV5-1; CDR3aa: CASSFLDGTYEQYF; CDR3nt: TGCGCCAGCAGCTTTTTGGACGGTACCTACGAGCAGTACTTC
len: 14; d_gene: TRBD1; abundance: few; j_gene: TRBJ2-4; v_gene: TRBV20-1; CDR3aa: CSAATGGRTDIQYF; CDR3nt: TGCAGTGCGGCTACAGGGGGCAGGACGGACATTCAGTACTTC
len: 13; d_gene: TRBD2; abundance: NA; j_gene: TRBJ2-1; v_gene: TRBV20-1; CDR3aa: CSATGTSASEQFF; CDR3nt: TGCAGTGCTACCGGGACTAGCGCTTCTGAGCAGTTCTTC
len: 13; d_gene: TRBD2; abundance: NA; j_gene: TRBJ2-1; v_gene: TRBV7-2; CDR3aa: CASTLAGLNEQFF; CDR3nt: TGTGCCAGCACCCTAGCGGGATTGAACGAGCAGTTCTTC
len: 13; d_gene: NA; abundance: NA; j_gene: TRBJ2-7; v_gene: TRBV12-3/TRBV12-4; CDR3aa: CASSFGVLYEQYF; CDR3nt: TGTGCCAGCAGTTTTGGGGTACTCTACGAGCAGTACTTC
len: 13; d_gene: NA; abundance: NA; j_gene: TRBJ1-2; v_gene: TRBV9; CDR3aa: CASSVPGFSGYTF; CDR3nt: TGTGCCAGCAGCGTGCCGGGTTTCAGTGGCTACACCTTC
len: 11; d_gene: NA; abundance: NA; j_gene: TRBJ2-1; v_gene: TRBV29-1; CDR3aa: CSVGGGQEQFF; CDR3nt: TGCAGCGTTGGAGGGGGTCAGGAGCAGTTCTTC
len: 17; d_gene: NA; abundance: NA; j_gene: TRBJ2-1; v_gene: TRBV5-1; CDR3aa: CASSQSPAATSYNEQFF; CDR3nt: TGCGCCAGCAGCCAATCTCCAGCGGCCACCTCCTACAATGAGCAGTTCTTC
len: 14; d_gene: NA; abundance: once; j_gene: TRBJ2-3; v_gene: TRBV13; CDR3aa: CASSRGRYTDTQYF; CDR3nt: TGTGCCAGCAGCCGGGGCAGGTACACAGATACGCAGTATTTT
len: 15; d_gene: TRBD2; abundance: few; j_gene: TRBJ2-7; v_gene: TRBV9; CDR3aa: CASSTGLAGVDEQYF; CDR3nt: TGTGCCAGCAGCACCGGACTAGCGGGAGTCGACGAGCAGTACTTC
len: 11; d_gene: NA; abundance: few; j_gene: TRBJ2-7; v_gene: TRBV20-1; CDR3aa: CSAMTGWEQYF; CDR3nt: TGCAGTGCCATGACAGGCTGGGAGCAGTACTTC
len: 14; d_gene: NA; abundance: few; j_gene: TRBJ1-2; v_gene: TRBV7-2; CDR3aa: CASSAPVSNYGYTF; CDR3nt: TGTGCCAGCAGCGCACCTGTTTCTAACTATGGCTACACCTTC
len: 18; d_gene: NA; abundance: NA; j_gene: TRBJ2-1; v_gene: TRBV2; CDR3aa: CASSEAGQGGYPLNEQFF; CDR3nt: TGTGCCAGCAGTGAAGCGGGGCAGGGGGGCTATCCGTTGAATGAGCAGTTCTTC
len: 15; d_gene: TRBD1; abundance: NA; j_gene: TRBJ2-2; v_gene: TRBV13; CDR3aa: CAGSGTGKVAGELFF; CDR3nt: TGTGCCGGCTCCGGGACAGGGAAAGTTGCCGGGGAGCTGTTTTTT
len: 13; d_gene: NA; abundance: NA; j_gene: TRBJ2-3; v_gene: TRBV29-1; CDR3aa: CSVRGGHTDTQYF; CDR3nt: TGCAGCGTCCGTGGGGGGCACACAGATACGCAGTATTTT
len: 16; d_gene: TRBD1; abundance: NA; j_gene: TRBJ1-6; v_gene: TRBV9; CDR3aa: CASSSQGTGNNSPLHF; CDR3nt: TGTGCCAGCAGCTCCCAGGGGACAGGAAATAATTCACCCCTCCACTTT
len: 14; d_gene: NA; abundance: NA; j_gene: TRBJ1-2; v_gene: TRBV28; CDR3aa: CASSFEGPHYGYTF; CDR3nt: TGTGCCAGCAGTTTTGAGGGGCCCCACTATGGCTACACCTTC
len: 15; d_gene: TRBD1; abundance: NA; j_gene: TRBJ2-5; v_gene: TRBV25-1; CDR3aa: CASSDPQGAWETQYF; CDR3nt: TGTGCCAGCAGTGATCCCCAGGGGGCGTGGGAGACCCAGTACTTC
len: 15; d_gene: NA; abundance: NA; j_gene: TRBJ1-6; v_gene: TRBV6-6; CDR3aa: CASSVDVMDSSPLHF; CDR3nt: TGTGCCAGCAGCGTAGACGTCATGGATAGTTCACCCCTCCACTTT
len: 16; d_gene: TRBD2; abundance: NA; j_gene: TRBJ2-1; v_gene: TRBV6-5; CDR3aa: CASSPRGGGRGHEQFF; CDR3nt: TGTGCCAGCAGTCCCAGGGGTGGCGGGAGGGGTCATGAGCAGTTCTTC